This TCR beta chain appears in the sequencing data of a study of blood T cells in healthy people across ages. About this clonotype: Its antigen is unidentified.

Using a J-beta primer mix together with a sample-barcoded 5' primer, a second PCR was run for 7 to 11 cycles. TCRdb redid the calling of the 5' RACE reads with MiXCR, one entry per CDR3 protein. In the table there are hundreds of thousands of distinct CDR3 sequences, roughly 44% of which are singletons. V was pared by 1 base and J by 10 bases, with 11 bases between. The CDR3 spans 14 residues. Study-level results: The lack of PBMC sorting stopped any conclusive naive versus antigen-experienced comparison. Nothing was known about donor CMV status, and this possibly confounded expanded clonotype changes.

The source is a man between 60 and 75 years old in good health. The sequenced sample was blood. V gene TRBV12-3 or TRBV12-4 combines with J gene TRBJ1-6; weak D call: TRBD1 (5 bases). CDR3 in amino acids: CASSLGTFGSPLHF. For the CDR3, the DNA is TGTGCCAGCAGTTTAGGGACATTCGGGTCACCCCTCCACTTT.